Presented here are 21 T cell receptor beta chains from one specimen sequenced in a study of blood T cell repertoires in COVID-19. Clones were read by immunoSEQ multiplex PCR, and TCRdb kept only the in-frame ones, dropping some. The table shows tens of thousands of clones, with 76% occurring only once. Sequenced input: peripheral blood. The origin of the receptors is a man in his forties or fifties with active or convalescent COVID-19.

This clone was detected only a few times. The chain recombines TRBV12-3 or TRBV12-4 with TRBJ2-1; D is undetermined. V lost 3 bases to trimming and J lost 9 bases, with 9 bases between them. The CDR3 runs to 12 residues. CDR3 protein: CASSFLAVEQFF. DNA of the CDR3: TGTGCCAGCAGTTTTTTGGCGGTTGAGCAGTTCTTC.

The V call is TRBV11-2, the J call TRBJ2-1, with TRBD2 matching 11 bases. Losses at the gene ends were 2 bases for V and 5 bases for J; bases not matched to a gene: 14. The CDR3 has 19 residues. Germline CDR1 and CDR2: SGHAT and FQNNGV. CDR3 in DNA: TGTGCCAGCAGCTTATACCTAGCGGGGGGCCTCGAGACTCACAATGAGCAGTTCTTC. This codes for CASSLYLAGGLETHNEQFF.

V and J are TRBV28 and TRBJ2-7, with no clear D. The CDR3 has 12 residues. Germline V gene lookup returns CDR1 MDHEN and CDR2 SYDVKM. Trimming left V 2 bases short and J 3 bases short, with 5 bases between. The CDR3 loop reads CASSLELYEQYF. CDR3 coding DNA: TGTGCCAGCAGTTTAGAGCTCTACGAGCAGTACTTC.

This clone was seen a handful of times. This chain uses TRBV25-1 with TRBJ2-7; the D gene is possibly TRBD1 (5 bases). The CDR3 sequence is 13 residues long. Per the germline V gene, CDR1 is MGHDK and CDR2 is SYGVNS. V shed 0 bases and J shed 6 bases, with 9 bases lying between them. The CDR3 loop is CASSEYQGFEQYF. The CDR3 region has the DNA TGTGCCAGCAGTGAATATCAGGGTTTCGAGCAGTACTTC.

The rearrangement uses TRBV15 and TRBJ2-7; 8 bases agree with TRBD1. This CDR3 region has 14 residues. V was pared by 0 bases and J by 6 bases, with 4 bases of the junction left unmatched. Germline CDR1 reads LNHNV; CDR2 reads YYDKDF (reference sequence). The CDR3 DNA reads TGTGCCACCAGCAGAGATCGTCAGGGGGCCGAGCAGTACTTC. Encoded protein: CATSRDRQGAEQYF.

The rearrangement links TRBV9 to TRBJ1-2; a weak D match, TRBD1 (5 bases). The CDR3 totals 15 residues. The germline V gene encodes CDR1 SGDLS and CDR2 YYNGEE. Deletions cut 4 bases from V and 4 bases from J, with 17 bases between. CDR3 in DNA: TGTGCCAGCAGCCCCAATCCAGACAGTATCTATGGCTACACCTTC. Residues: CASSPNPDSIYGYTF.

The chain is built from TRBV10-3 and TRBJ1-2; 8 positions agree with TRBD1. The CDR3 is 13 residues long. The ends lost 10 bases at V and 4 bases at J; junction bases unmatched: 8. Germline lookup yields CDR1 ENHRY and CDR2 SYGVKD. CDR3 coding DNA: TGTGCCACCGGGGGACAGGTCCTCTATGGCTACACCTTC. It codes for CATGGQVLYGYTF.

The rearrangement joins TRBV5-1 to TRBJ2-1; 10 nucleotides match TRBD2. This CDR3 has 16 residues. From germline, CDR1 is SGHRS and CDR2 YFSETQ. The V gene end was trimmed by 0 bases and the J gene end by 8 bases; junction bases not matched to a gene: 8. The CDR3 is CASSLVERGGGDEQFF. The CDR3 DNA follows: TGCGCCAGCAGCTTGGTGGAGCGGGGGGGAGGTGATGAGCAGTTCTTC.

The rearrangement links TRBV5-1 to TRBJ1-3; D is possibly TRBD1 (6 bases). The CDR3 runs 15 residues. The germline gives CDR1 SGHRS, CDR2 YFSETQ. Trimming took 2 bases from V and 1 from J, leaving 10 bases between them. The CDR3 DNA reads as TGCGCCAGCAGCTTAGAGACAGGTTCTGGAAACACCATATATTTT. Protein product: CASSLETGSGNTIYF.

This clone was detected only once. The V gene is TRBV15, the J gene TRBJ2-5; 7 bases line up with TRBD1. The junction had 12 bases not matched to a gene; V was cut back by 4 bases and J by 7 bases. The CDR3 has 15 amino acids. Germline V gene lookup returns CDR1 LNHNV and CDR2 YYDKDF (reference sequence). The CDR3 DNA reads TGTGCCACCAGCACCGAGGGGGCGGTAACAAGGACCCAGTACTTC. As protein: CATSTEGAVTRTQYF.

The rearrangement joins TRBV14 to TRBJ1-2; D not certain. The germline CDR1 and CDR2 sequences are SGHDN and FVKESK. The V gene lost 0 bases and the J gene lost 8 bases, with 10 bases spanning the gap. The CDR3 consists of 13 residues. Written as DNA, the CDR3 is TGTGCCAGCAGCCAAGATCTCCTTCGGGGCTACACCTTC. Its protein product is CASSQDLLRGYTF. The full variable domain, with the rest looked up from reference TRBV14 and TRBJ1-2, is EAGVTQFPSHSVIEKGQTVTLRCDPISGHDNLYWYRRVMGKEIKFLLHFVKESKQDESGMPNNRFLAERTGGTYSTLKVQPAELEDSGVYFCASSQDLLRGYTFGSGTRLTVV.

This clone was counted between two and nine times. CDR3 sequence (DNA): TGTGCCAGCAGCTTAGCGGACAGTAACACAGATACGCAGTATTTT. It is translated as CASSLADSNTDTQYF. This chain links TRBV7-2 with TRBJ2-3, with TRBD1 as a possible D gene (6 bases). This CDR3 has 15 residues. Germline CDR1 is SGHTA and CDR2 is FQGNSA. Trimming took 0 bases from V and 2 from J, leaving 9 bases between them.

The rearrangement links TRBV6-4 to TRBJ2-2; D may be TRBD2 (6 bases). CDR3 length equals 16 residues. From germline, CDR1 is MRHNA and CDR2 SNTAGT. Trimming took 2 bases from V and 3 from J, leaving 13 bases between them. The CDR3 coding sequence is TGTGCCAGCAGTGACGAATGGGGGGTCGACACCGGGGAGCTGTTTTTT. This translates into CASSDEWGVDTGELFF.

This CDR3 is CASSFSLYRILNEQFF. As DNA, the CDR3 is TGTGCCAGCAGCTTTAGCTTATACAGGATTTTAAATGAGCAGTTCTTC. This chain uses TRBV13 with TRBJ2-1; possible D gene TRBD1, 5 bases. Trimming cost V 3 bases and J 7 bases, with 19 bases left between them. In germline, CDR1 is PRHDT, CDR2 FYEKMQ (reference sequence). The CDR3 length is 16 residues.

This clone has only a few counts. The V call is TRBV29-1, the J call TRBJ1-5; 10 bases align to TRBD1. The J segment lost 6 bases and the V segment lost 5 bases, leaving 7 bases of the junction unmatched. CDR3 length: 14 amino acids. Looked up from germline, CDR1 is SQVTM and CDR2 is ANQGSEA. CDR3 sequence reads: CSVWDRGDSQPQHF. In nucleotides, the CDR3 is TGCAGCGTTTGGGACAGGGGTGACAGTCAGCCCCAGCATTTT.

This clone was seen a few times. This chain uses TRBV3-1 (or the pseudogene TRBV3-2) with TRBJ1-4; TRBD1 matches 9 bases. The CDR3 runs 16 residues. After removal of 3 bases from V and 7 bases from J, the junction contained 9 bases not matched to a gene. CDR1 is LGHDT, CDR2 YNNKEL, per germline (reference sequence). The CDR3 DNA reads as TGTGCCAGCAGCCAGGCCGGCGGGACAGGGAGTGAAAAACTGTTTTTT. Its translation: CASSQAGGTGSEKLFF.

This clone was found many times. The chain uses TRBV10-3 and TRBJ2-1; 7 nucleotides line up with TRBD1. Germline V gene sequence: CDR1 ENHRY, CDR2 SYGVKD. After removal of 9 bases from V and 4 bases from J, the junction contained 3 bases not matched to a gene. This CDR3 is built from 12 residues. DNA of the CDR3: TGTGCCATTCAGACAGGGTACAATGAGCAGTTCTTC. The encoded protein is CAIQTGYNEQFF.

The chain couples TRBV7-3 to TRBJ2-3; the D gene is possibly TRBD2 (6 bases). V shed 2 bases and J shed 3 bases, with 12 bases lying between them. The germline V gene has CDR1 SGHTA and CDR2 FQGTGA. The CDR3 runs 15 residues. Here the CDR3 DNA reads TGTGCCAGCAGCTTAGCGGGATCCCGAACAGATACGCAGTATTTT. Protein: CASSLAGSRTDTQYF.

This sequence joins TRBV19 and TRBJ1-3; TRBD1 matches at 7 bases. Trimming cost V 7 bases and J 4 bases; bases outside gene matches: 7. Germline CDR1 reads LNHDA; CDR2 reads SQIVND (reference sequence). The CDR3 extends over 14 amino acids. CDR3 sequence reads: CASNDRVSGNTIYF. CDR3 DNA sequence: TGTGCCAGTAACGACAGGGTGTCCGGAAACACCATATATTTT.

The chain employs TRBV7-9 and TRBJ2-5, with 10 bases identical to TRBD1. The CDR3 spans 13 residues. Germline CDR1 SEHNR, CDR2 FQNEAQ (reference sequence). J lost 5 bases, V lost 6 bases, and 3 bases had no gene match. The CDR3 spells CASRPTGGETQYF. The CDR3 DNA reads as TGTGCCAGCAGACCGACAGGGGGCGAGACCCAGTACTTC.

The chain employs TRBV27 and TRBJ1-2; 9 bases map to TRBD1. J was trimmed by 7 bases and V by 6 bases; bases with no gene match: 9. The CDR3 contains 14 residues. Germline V lookup: CDR1 MNHEY, CDR2 SMNVEV (reference sequence). The CDR3 here is CASRLQGAPLGYTF. CDR3 coding DNA: TGTGCCAGCAGGTTACAGGGGGCACCTCTTGGCTACACCTTC.